This T cell receptor beta chain was captured in a study of T cells in Graves' hyperthyroidism and ophthalmopathy. Amplification yielded TCR beta CDR3 regions, with RNA transcripts as the source. A set of HTBI primers served as the primers for a first-round RT-PCR of the TCR CDR3. TCRdb analysed the multiplex PCR reads with MiXCR anew, one entry per CDR3 protein. The top ten clones hold roughly 17% of a sample with about 720,000 distinct CDR3 sequences, around 20% of them seen once. Patients aged 18 to 65 had newly diagnosed hyperthyroidism that had lasted under 2 months. V dropped 5 bases and J dropped 6; count of bases not matched to a gene: 7. Germline assignment: CDR1 MNHNS and CDR2 SASEGT. This CDR3 is 15 amino acids long.

The sequence came from a woman in her forties or fifties with Graves' hyperthyroidism that later progressed to Graves' ophthalmopathy. This chain uses TRBV6-1 with TRBJ2-1; 10 nucleotides line up with TRBD2. Sequenced: blood. The CDR3 coding sequence is TGTGCCAGCAGTAGCTTAGCGGGGGGTATCAATGAGCAGTTCTTC. It is translated as CASSSLAGGINEQFF.